This T cell receptor (beta chain) derives from a study of early T cells in non-severe SARS-CoV-2 infection. Study-level background: Unsorted whole-blood RNA was sequenced in bulk, leaving chains unpaired. General study points: VDJdb-based matching was biased toward anti-spike CD8 responses and missed private and CD4 specificities.

Individual cDNA molecules received unique molecular identifiers during library preparation. TCRdb reprocessed the 5' RACE reads with MiXCR, giving one entry per CDR3 protein. In the table there are approximately 27,000 distinct CDR3 sequences, about 6% of which are singletons. This clonotype was seen ten or more times. Antigen specificity is unknown. V dropped 6 bases and J dropped 0; count of bases not matched to a gene: 3. Germline V gives CDR1 MDHEN, CDR2 SYDVKM. The CDR3 extends over 14 amino acids. Sample: whole blood. The chain employs TRBV28 and TRBJ2-7; TRBD1 matches 9 bases. The sequence came from an adult who was a healthcare worker with PCR-confirmed SARS-CoV-2 infection or an uninfected control (not recorded which). CDR3 coding DNA: TGTGCCAGCAGGGGACAGGGAAGCTCCTACGAGCAGTACTTC. Its translation: CASRGQGSSYEQYF. The entire variable domain, with the rest obtained from reference TRBV28 and TRBJ2-7, is as follows: DVKVTQSSRYLVKRTGEKVFLECVQDMDHENMFWYRQDPGLGLRLIYFSYDVKMKEKGDIPEGYSVSREKKERFSLILESASTNQTSMYLCASRGQGSSYEQYFGPGTRLTVT.